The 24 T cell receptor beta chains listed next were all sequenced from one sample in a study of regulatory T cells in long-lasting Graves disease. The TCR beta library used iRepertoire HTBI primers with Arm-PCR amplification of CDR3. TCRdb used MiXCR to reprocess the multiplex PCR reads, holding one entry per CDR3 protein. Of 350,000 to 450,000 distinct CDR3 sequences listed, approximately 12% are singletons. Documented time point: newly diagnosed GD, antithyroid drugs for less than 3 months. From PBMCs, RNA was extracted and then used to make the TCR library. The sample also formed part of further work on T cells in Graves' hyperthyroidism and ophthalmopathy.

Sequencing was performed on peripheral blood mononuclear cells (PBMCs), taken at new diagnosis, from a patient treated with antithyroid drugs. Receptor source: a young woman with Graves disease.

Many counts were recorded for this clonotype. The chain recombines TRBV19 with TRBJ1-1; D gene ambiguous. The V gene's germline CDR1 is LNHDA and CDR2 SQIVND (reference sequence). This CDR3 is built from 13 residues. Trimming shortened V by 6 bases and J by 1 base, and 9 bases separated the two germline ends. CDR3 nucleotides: TGTGCCAGTAGGGATACAGAGAACACTGAAGCTTTCTTT. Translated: CASRDTENTEAFF.

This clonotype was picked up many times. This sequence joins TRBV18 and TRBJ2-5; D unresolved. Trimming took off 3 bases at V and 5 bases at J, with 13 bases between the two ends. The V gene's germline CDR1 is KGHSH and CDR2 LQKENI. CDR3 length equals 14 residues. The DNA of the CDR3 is TGTGCCAGCTCACCCCGACTGGATTTGGAGACCCAGTACTTC. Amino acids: CASSPRLDLETQYF.

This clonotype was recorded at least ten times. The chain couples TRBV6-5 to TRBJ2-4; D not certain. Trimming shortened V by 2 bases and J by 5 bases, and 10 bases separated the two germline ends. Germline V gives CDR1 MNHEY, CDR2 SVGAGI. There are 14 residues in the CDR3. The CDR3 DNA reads TGTGCCAGCAGTTACGATTCGAGTGAAAACATTCAGTACTTC. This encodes CASSYDSSENIQYF.

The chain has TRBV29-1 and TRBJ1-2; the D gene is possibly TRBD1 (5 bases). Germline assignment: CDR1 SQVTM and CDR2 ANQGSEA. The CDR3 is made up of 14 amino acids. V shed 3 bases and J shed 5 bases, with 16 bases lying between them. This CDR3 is CSVDEGRSGYGYTF. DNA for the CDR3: TGCAGCGTTGATGAGGGGCGATCGGGGTATGGCTACACCTTC.

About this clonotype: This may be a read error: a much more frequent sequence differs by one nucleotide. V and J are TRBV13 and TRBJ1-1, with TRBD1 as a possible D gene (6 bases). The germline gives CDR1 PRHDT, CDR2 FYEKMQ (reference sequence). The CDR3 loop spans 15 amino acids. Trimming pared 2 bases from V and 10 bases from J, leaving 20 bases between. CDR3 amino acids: CASSLYGYRGLGAFF. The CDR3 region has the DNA TGTGCCAGCAGCTTATACGGTTATCGGGGGCTAGGAGCTTTCTTT.

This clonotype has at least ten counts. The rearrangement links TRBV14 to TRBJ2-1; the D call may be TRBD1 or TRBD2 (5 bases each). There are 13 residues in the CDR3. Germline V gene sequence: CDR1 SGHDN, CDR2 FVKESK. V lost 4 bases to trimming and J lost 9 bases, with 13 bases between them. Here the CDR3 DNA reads TGTGCCAGCAGCCCACAGGTGGGGAGTGAGCAGTTCTTC. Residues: CASSPQVGSEQFF.

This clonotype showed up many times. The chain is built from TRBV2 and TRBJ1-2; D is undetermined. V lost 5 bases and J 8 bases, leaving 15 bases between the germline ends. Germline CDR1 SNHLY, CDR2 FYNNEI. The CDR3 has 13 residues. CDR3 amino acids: CASSPAHRRGYTF. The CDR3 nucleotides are TGTGCCAGCAGTCCCGCGCACCGCCGGGGCTACACCTTC.

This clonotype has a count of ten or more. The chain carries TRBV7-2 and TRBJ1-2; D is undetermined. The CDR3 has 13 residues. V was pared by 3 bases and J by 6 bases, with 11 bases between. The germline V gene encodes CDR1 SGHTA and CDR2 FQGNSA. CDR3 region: CASSLVGMDGYTF. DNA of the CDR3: TGTGCCAGCAGCTTGGTGGGAATGGATGGCTACACCTTC.

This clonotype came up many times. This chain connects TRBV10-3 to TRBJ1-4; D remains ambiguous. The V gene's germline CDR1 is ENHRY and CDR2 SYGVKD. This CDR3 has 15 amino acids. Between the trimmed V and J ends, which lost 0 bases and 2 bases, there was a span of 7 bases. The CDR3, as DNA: TGTGCCATCAGTGAGTCGAGTGAGACTAATGAAAAACTGTTTTTT. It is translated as CAISESSETNEKLFF.

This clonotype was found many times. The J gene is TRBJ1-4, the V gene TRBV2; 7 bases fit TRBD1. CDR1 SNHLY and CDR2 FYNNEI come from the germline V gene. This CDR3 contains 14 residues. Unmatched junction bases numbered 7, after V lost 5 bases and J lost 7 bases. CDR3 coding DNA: TGTGCCAGCAGTCCAAGGGGGCATGGTGAAAAACTGTTTTTT. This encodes CASSPRGHGEKLFF.

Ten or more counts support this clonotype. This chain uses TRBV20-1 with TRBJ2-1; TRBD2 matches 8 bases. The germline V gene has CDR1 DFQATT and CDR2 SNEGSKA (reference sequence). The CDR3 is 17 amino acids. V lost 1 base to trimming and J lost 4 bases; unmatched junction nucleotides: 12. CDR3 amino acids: CSARGLERLATYNEQFF. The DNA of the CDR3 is TGCAGTGCTAGAGGATTGGAGAGACTAGCGACATACAATGAGCAGTTCTTC.

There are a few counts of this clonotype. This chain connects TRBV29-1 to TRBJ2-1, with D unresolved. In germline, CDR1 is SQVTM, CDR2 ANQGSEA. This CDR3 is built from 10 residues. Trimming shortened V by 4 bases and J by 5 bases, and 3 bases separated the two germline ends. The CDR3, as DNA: TGCAGCGTTGCTAACAATGAGCAGTTCTTC. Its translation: CSVANNEQFF.

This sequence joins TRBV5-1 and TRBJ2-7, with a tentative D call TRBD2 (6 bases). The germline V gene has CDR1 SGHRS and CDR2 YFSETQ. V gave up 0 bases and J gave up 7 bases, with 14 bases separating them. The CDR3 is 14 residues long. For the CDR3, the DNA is TGCGCCAGCAGCTTGGGGGGGGAATACAATGAGCAGTACTTC. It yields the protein CASSLGGEYNEQYF.

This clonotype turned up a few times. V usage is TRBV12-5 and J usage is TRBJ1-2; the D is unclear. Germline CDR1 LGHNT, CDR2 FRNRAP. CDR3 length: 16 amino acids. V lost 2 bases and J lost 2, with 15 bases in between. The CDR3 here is CASGLTLPGRNYGYTF. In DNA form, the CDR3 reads TGTGCTAGTGGTTTGACCCTCCCGGGGAGAAACTATGGCTACACCTTC.

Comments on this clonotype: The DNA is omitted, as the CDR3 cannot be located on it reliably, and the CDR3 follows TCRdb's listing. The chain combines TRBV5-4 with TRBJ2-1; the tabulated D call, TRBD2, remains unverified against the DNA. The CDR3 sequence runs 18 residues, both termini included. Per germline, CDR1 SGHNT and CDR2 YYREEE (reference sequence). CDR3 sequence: CASSFYICSARVTSEQFF.

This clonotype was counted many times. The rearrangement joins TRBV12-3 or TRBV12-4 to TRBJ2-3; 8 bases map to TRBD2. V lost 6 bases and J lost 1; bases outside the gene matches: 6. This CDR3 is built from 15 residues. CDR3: CASSRLSGGTDTQYF. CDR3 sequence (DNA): TGTGCCAGCAGCCGTCTTAGCGGGGGCACAGATACGCAGTATTTT.

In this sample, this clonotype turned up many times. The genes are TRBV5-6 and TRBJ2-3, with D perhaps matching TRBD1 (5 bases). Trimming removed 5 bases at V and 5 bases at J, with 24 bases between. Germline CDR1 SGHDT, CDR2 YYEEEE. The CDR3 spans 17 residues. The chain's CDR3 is CASSYRWGSSLGDTQYF. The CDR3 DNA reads TGTGCCAGCAGTTACAGGTGGGGTAGCTCCTTGGGAGATACGCAGTATTTT.

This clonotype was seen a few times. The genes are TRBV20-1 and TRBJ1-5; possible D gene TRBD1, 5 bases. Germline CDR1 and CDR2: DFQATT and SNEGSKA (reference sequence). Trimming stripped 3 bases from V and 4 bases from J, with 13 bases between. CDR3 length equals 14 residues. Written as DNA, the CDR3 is TGCAGTGCTAGCGGCAGGGAGATAAATCAGCCCCAGCATTTT. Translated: CSASGREINQPQHF.

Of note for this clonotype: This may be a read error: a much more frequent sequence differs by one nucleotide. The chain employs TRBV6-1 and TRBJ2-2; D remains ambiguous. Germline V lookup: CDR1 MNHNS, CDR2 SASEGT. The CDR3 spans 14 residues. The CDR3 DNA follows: TGTGCCAGCAGTGATCTGGTCGACACCAGGGAGCTGTTTTTT. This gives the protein CASSDLVDTRELFF.

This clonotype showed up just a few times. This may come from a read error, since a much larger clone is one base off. This chain's CDR3 is CASSYPNRPQHF. The CDR3 DNA follows: TGTGCCAGCAGTTACCCCAATCGGCCCCAGCATTTT. The rearrangement links TRBV27 to TRBJ1-5; D unresolved. This CDR3 is built from 12 residues. CDR1 and CDR2 from the germline V gene are MNHEY and SMNVEV (reference sequence).

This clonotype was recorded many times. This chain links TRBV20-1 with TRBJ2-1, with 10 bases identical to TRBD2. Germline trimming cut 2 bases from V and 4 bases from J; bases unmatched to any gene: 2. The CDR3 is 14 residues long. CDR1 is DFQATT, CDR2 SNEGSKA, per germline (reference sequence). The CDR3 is CSARSGGAYNEQFF. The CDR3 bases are TGCAGTGCTAGAAGCGGGGGGGCTTACAATGAGCAGTTCTTC.

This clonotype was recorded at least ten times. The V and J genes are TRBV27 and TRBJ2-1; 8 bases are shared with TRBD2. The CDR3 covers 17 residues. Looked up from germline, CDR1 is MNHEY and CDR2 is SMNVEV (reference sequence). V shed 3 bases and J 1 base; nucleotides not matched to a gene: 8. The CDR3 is CASSLASGLASYNEQFF. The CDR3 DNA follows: TGTGCCAGCAGTTTGGCTAGCGGGCTTGCTTCCTACAATGAGCAGTTCTTC.

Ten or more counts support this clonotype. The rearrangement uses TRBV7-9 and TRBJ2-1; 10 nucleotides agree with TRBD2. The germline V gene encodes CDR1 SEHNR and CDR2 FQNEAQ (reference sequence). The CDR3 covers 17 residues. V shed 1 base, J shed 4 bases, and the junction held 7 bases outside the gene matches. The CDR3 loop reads CASSLVGTSVRYNEQFF. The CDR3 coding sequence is TGTGCCAGCAGCTTAGTTGGGACTAGCGTGAGGTACAATGAGCAGTTCTTC.

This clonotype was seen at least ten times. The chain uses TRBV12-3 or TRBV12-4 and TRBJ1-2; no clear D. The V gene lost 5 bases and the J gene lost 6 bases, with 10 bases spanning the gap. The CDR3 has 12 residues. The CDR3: CASSEMTNGYTF. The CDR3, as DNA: TGTGCCAGCAGTGAGATGACAAATGGCTACACCTTC.